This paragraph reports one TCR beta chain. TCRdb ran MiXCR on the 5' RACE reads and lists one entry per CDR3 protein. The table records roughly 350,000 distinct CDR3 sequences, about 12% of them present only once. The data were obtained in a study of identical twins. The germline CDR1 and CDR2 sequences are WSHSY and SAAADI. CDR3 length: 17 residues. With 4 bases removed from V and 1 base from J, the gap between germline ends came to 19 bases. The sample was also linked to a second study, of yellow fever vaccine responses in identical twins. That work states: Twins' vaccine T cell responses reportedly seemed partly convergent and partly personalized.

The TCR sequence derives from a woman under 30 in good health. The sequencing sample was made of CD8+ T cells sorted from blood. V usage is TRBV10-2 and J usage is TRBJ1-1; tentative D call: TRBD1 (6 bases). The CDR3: CASSVSPAGARNTEAFF. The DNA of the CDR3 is TGCGCCAGCAGTGTAAGCCCGGCAGGGGCCCGGAACACTGAAGCTTTCTTT.